The TCR beta chain described here comes from a study of blood T cell repertoires in COVID-19 (dated by TCRdb to 2018 to 2021). Background on the whole study: Samples from collaborators originated in the United States, Italy and Spain and spanned both the acute and convalescent phases of COVID-19. The repertoires were released in a freely available public database intended as a resource for research on the immune response to SARS-CoV-2. The sample metadata nearly always contained a de-identified subject ID, COVID-19 status, age in years and sex. The prospective study material was composed of cDNA or gDNA derived from T cells, B-cell-depleted T cells, or PBMCs. HLA class I and class II types, where available, came from metadata supplied by the sample provider rather than from assay-based typing. Subjects who had been exposed to COVID-19, were actively infected with it, or had recovered from it provided the deeply sampled blood TCRbeta repertoires that made up the dataset. Samples came from the ongoing ImmuneRACE study (first 160 participants) plus 1,254 subjects from 6 global collaborators.

TCRbeta CDR3 regions were amplified from genomic DNA by means of the immunoSEQ Assay, a bias-controlled multiplex PCR. The original methods were these. The number of nucleated cells in each sample was estimated from the amplification of reference gene primers within the assay. To quantify the absolute abundance of each unique TCRbeta CDR3 rearrangement, sequence reads were collapsed and filtered. For each sample, productive Simpson clonality was calculated as the square root of Simpson's diversity index over productive rearrangements. TCRdb provides this immuneACCESS table in a form limited to in-frame rearrangements. Some clones are lacking; in checked studies, under half of them reflect an unresolved V gene, and why the rest are absent is not known. That table furnishes V, J and clone size, whereas the DNA furnished D and trimming. The sample table records tens of thousands of clones; around 81% of these occur just once. 25% to 30% of the sample goes to the ten largest clones.

Overall study outcomes, separate from this receptor: How much clinical and demographic metadata was included differed by source and by participant, and the metadata was provided uncurated.

For this clone: It has no known antigen specificity. Base qualities are not provided; no much larger clone lies one nucleotide away.

Collaborating institutions collected whole blood in K2EDTA tubes following their own protocols. For TCRbeta analysis, collaborators shipped samples in one of three forms: frozen whole blood, isolated PBMCs, or DNA extracted from either of those sample types. The sample taken for sequencing was peripheral blood. This clonotype originated in a human donor in a cohort sampled during active COVID-19.

The DNA sequence reads TGTGCCAGCATCCCTCACAGGGGGCTAGATACGCAGTATTTT. Its translation reads: CASIPHRGLDTQYF. This receptor chain uses TRBV11-1 and TRBJ2-3, with 9 bases in between that match TRBD1. Ends trimmed: V by 7 bases, J by 5 bases; bases unmatched to a gene: 7. Looking up the germline V gene (reference sequence) yields CDR1 SGHAT and CDR2 FQDESV. Counted from cysteine to phenylalanine, this CDR3 has 14 amino acids. Only the CDR3 DNA is retained, 42 bases long and in frame from the first base.